This T cell receptor beta chain was observed in a study of T-cell reconstitution after alpha-beta-depleted transplantation in children. A TCRbeta library incorporating unique molecular identifiers was prepared. From the PCR reads, TCRdb called clonotypes with MiXCR, one entry per CDR3 protein. The repertoire includes some 830,000 distinct CDR3 sequences, roughly 15% of them detected once, and around 5.3% sits in the top ten. Study-wide results and limits: Surviving recipient T cells and thymic progenitors accounted for the high day-60 TCRbeta diversity observed in some patients. After transplant, at about two months, alpha-beta T cells were reportedly derived from several hundred expanded graft clones. When one year had passed after transplant, most T-cell counts and diversity came from newly produced T cells.

The CDR3 spans 15 residues. The V and J ends lost 0 bases and 5 bases respectively, with 11 bases between them. Germline CDR1 reads LGHNA; CDR2 reads YSLEER. This clonotype was counted at least ten times. The antigen is unknown. Material: PBMCs, mostly from graft donor cells, obtained 360 days after TCRalphabeta/CD19-depleted stem cell transplant. The TCR originated in a male patient aged 10 to 17 who had a stem cell transplant for acute lymphoblastic leukemia, so the T cells may come from the graft donor. The rearrangement joins TRBV4-3 to TRBJ2-1; D is undetermined. This CDR3 is CASSQDAGYNNEQFF. DNA for the CDR3: TGCGCCAGCAGCCAAGACGCCGGGTATAACAATGAGCAGTTCTTC.